One and the same sample provided the 22 T cell receptor beta chains below, sequenced in a study of sequential checkpoint blockade in melanoma. Treatment in this sample: randomized to nivolumab then ipilimumab (arm A) or the reverse (arm B). Data came from immunoSEQ multiplex PCR; TCRdb stores just in-frame clones and leaves some out. The sample holds fewer than 25,000 clones, under 70% seen once. The specimen was CD8+ T cells sorted from blood (inferred from file names), collected from a patient given nivolumab and ipilimumab in sequence. The receptors were gathered from a human donor with melanoma.

The rearrangement uses TRBV19 and TRBJ2-7, with 9 bases identical to TRBD2. V shed 5 bases and J 5 bases; nucleotides not matched to a gene: 13. This CDR3 contains 16 residues. Per germline, CDR1 LNHDA and CDR2 SQIVND (reference sequence). The CDR3 reads CASSSRGAGGPNEQYV. CDR3 DNA: TGTGCCAGTAGTTCCCGTGGCGCGGGGGGGCCCAACGAGCAGTACGTC.

The V and J genes are TRBV5-1 and TRBJ1-5, with D perhaps matching TRBD1 (5 bases). The V gene's germline CDR1 is SGHRS and CDR2 YFSETQ. V lost 0 bases to trimming and J lost 3 bases, with 10 bases between them. There are 15 residues in the CDR3. CDR3 protein: CASSLGGGFNQPQHF. DNA of the CDR3: TGCGCCAGCAGCTTGGGCGGGGGGTTCAATCAGCCCCAGCATTTT.

The chain has TRBV6-5 and TRBJ2-5, with TRBD2 matching 7 bases. The V and J ends lost 2 bases and 6 bases, in that order; junction bases with no gene match: 6. Germline CDR1 and CDR2: MNHEY and SVGAGI. This CDR3 has 14 residues. CDR3 in amino acids: CASSYTTSVKTQYF. In DNA form, the CDR3 reads TGTGCCAGCAGTTACACAACTAGCGTAAAGACCCAGTACTTC.

The V and J genes are TRBV9 and TRBJ2-2; 9 positions match TRBD1. The CDR3 runs to 15 residues. The V gene's germline CDR1 is SGDLS and CDR2 YYNGEE. Trimming removed 4 bases from V and 5 bases from J; junction bases left unmatched: 6. The CDR3 DNA sequence: TGTGCCAGCAGCCAAACAGGGGGCAATACCGGGGAGCTGTTTTTT. Its protein is CASSQTGGNTGELFF.

This chain uses TRBV2 with TRBJ1-6; D possibly corresponds to TRBD1 (5 bases). This CDR3 contains 17 residues. Germline V CDR1 and CDR2: SNHLY, FYNNEI. Trimming cost V 8 bases and J 2 bases, with 19 bases left between them. The CDR3 DNA sequence: TGTGCCAGCCGGACGCCGGGACTCTCGACCTATAATTCACCCCTCCACTTT. As protein: CASRTPGLSTYNSPLHF.

The CDR3 sequence is CASKEQVSYNEQFF. In DNA form, the CDR3 reads TGTGCCAGCAAGGAACAGGTCTCCTACAATGAGCAGTTCTTC. V usage is TRBV27 and J usage is TRBJ2-1; a weak D match, TRBD1 (5 bases). Trimming stripped 7 bases from V and 0 bases from J, with 10 bases between. The CDR3 runs to 14 residues. The germline gives CDR1 MNHEY, CDR2 SMNVEV (reference sequence).

This clone has a single count. V gene TRBV11-2 combines with J gene TRBJ1-2; 8 bases map to TRBD1. V was clipped by 1 base and J by 2 bases; unmatched bases: 6. The V gene's germline CDR1 is SGHAT and CDR2 FQNNGV. The CDR3 covers 16 residues. The CDR3 coding sequence is TGTGCCAGCAGCTTAGGACTAGGGACAGGCAACTATGGCTACACCTTC. Its translation is CASSLGLGTGNYGYTF.

The chain is built from TRBV4-1 and TRBJ2-3, with 8 bases matching TRBD2. Germline V gives CDR1 MGHRA, CDR2 YSYEKL. CDR3 length equals 15 residues. J lost 6 bases, V lost 1 base, and 6 bases had no gene match. CDR3 amino acids: CASSQGTSSQDTQYF. The DNA for the CDR3 is TGCGCCAGCAGCCAAGGGACTAGCTCCCAGGATACGCAGTATTTT.

The chain joins TRBV7-2 to TRBJ1-2, with D unclear. Trimming stripped 1 base from V and 2 bases from J, with 14 bases between. CDR3 length equals 16 residues. Germline CDR1 reads SGHTA; CDR2 reads FQGNSA. DNA of the CDR3: TGTGCCAGCAGCTTAGAATTTTACCCGGAGAACTATGGCTACACCTTC. Residues: CASSLEFYPENYGYTF.

The chain uses TRBV7-2 and TRBJ2-7; D ambiguous. There are 13 residues in the CDR3. Trimming cost V 6 bases and J 0 bases, with 9 bases left between them. Germline V gene lookup returns CDR1 SGHTA and CDR2 FQGNSA. This CDR3 reads CASSPESSYEQYF. CDR3 DNA sequence: TGTGCCAGCAGTCCCGAGAGCTCCTACGAGCAGTACTTC.

This rearrangement joins TRBV5-6 to TRBJ1-1; 8 bases align to TRBD1. Germline V lookup: CDR1 SGHDT, CDR2 YYEEEE. The V gene end was trimmed by 4 bases and the J gene end by 1 base; junction bases not matched to a gene: 3. The CDR3 spans 14 residues. CDR3 bases: TGTGCCAGCAGCCCCGGGACAGGGAACACTGAAGCTTTCTTT. Protein product: CASSPGTGNTEAFF.

This clone was seen once. The J gene is TRBJ1-5, the V gene TRBV5-5; D perhaps matches TRBD1 (6 bases). V shed 5 bases and J shed 7 bases, with 19 bases lying between them. The germline V gene encodes CDR1 SGHKS and CDR2 YYEKEE (reference sequence). This CDR3 comprises 15 residues. The CDR3, as DNA: TGTGCCAGCAGTCCCCACGGGGACAACCACCAGCCCCAGCATTTT. Translated: CASSPHGDNHQPQHF.

By sample share, this clone is medium-sized (0.01 to 0.1%). The chain has TRBV23-1 and TRBJ1-6; D is ambiguous. TRBV23-1 is flagged as an ORF with uncertain function. V lost 1 base and J lost 10, with 11 bases in between. This CDR3 is 14 amino acids long. In DNA, the CDR3 is TGCGCCAGCAGTCAATTGTCAGGTCGATCACCCCTCCACTTT. It encodes CASSQLSGRSPLHF.

This clone has only a few counts. V is TRBV4-2 and J is TRBJ1-3; the D gene is possibly TRBD1 (6 bases). Germline CDR1 reads LGHNA; CDR2 reads YNFKEQ. The V and J ends lost 0 bases and 4 bases respectively, with 10 bases between them. This CDR3 is built from 15 residues. CDR3 coding DNA: TGTGCCAGCAGCCAAGATGCAGGGGACGGAAACACCATATATTTT. It is translated as CASSQDAGDGNTIYF.

The chain links TRBV5-4 to TRBJ2-3; 7 nucleotides line up with TRBD2. The germline CDR1 and CDR2 sequences are SGHNT and YYREEE (reference sequence). Germline trimming cut 4 bases from V and 6 bases from J; bases unmatched to any gene: 8. This CDR3 contains 14 residues. This CDR3 reads CASSQGWGGDTQYF. CDR3 nucleotides: TGTGCCAGCAGCCAAGGGTGGGGAGGGGATACGCAGTATTTT.

The rearrangement joins TRBV15 to TRBJ2-3; TRBD2 is a possible D gene (7 bases). V lost 1 base to trimming and J lost 6 bases, with 14 bases between them. CDR1 is LNHNV, CDR2 YYDKDF, per germline (reference sequence). The CDR3 is 15 residues long. The CDR3 loop reads CATSRGEGDRDTQYF. The CDR3 nucleotides are TGTGCCACCAGCAGAGGGGAGGGGGACCGGGATACGCAGTATTTT.

The chain carries TRBV11-3 and TRBJ1-6, with D unresolved. CDR3 size: 16 residues. CDR1 and CDR2 (germline): SGHNT, YENEEA. The V end was cut by 4 bases, the J end by 9 bases, with 19 bases between. The CDR3 region has the DNA TGTGCCAGCAGCTCGAAAAGAGGCGCTCTGGGTTCACCCCTCCACTTT. As protein: CASSSKRGALGSPLHF. The full variable domain, with the rest looked up from reference TRBV11-3 and TRBJ1-6, is EAGVVQSPRYKIIEKKQPVAFWCNPISGHNTLYWYLQNLGQGPELLIRYENEEAVDDSQLPKDRFSAERLKGVDSTLKIQPAELGDSAVYLCASSSKRGALGSPLHFGNGTRLTVT.

The genes are TRBV27 and TRBJ1-1; TRBD1 matches 7 bases. The CDR3 covers 15 residues. V lost 2 bases, J lost 5 bases, and 8 bases stayed unmatched. CDR1 is MNHEY, CDR2 SMNVEV, per germline (reference sequence). For the CDR3, the DNA is TGTGCCAGCAGTTTAGGGCCGGGACAGACGACTGAAGCTTTCTTT. Protein sequence: CASSLGPGQTTEAFF.

This clone was recorded only once. The V and J genes are TRBV9 and TRBJ2-1; 7 nucleotides agree with TRBD1. Germline CDR1 is SGDLS and CDR2 is YYNGEE. Unmatched junction bases numbered 13, after V lost 5 bases and J lost 8 bases. The CDR3 consists of 15 residues. The CDR3 DNA reads TGTGCCAGCAGTGTCGAGACAGGGATGCACGATGAGCAGTTCTTC. Residues: CASSVETGMHDEQFF. Full variable domain (missing parts from reference TRBV9 and TRBJ2-1): DSGVTQTPKHLITATGQRVTLRCSPRSGDLSVYWYQQSLDQGLQFLIQYYNGEERAKGNILERFSAQQFPDLHSELNLSSLELGDSALYFCASSVETGMHDEQFFGPGTRLTVL.

The chain couples TRBV4-2 to TRBJ2-2, with 10 bases fitting TRBD2. With 3 bases clipped from V and 1 base from J, the junction kept 14 bases outside the gene matches. The length of the CDR3 is 20 residues. The V gene's germline CDR1 is LGHNA and CDR2 YNFKEQ. CDR3 residues: CASSHSMRTSGNQNTGELFF. The CDR3 DNA sequence: TGTGCCAGCAGCCACTCCATGAGGACTAGCGGAAATCAGAACACCGGGGAGCTGTTTTTT.

The chain recombines TRBV7-9 with TRBJ2-1; TRBD1 is a possible D gene (5 bases). The CDR3 has 13 residues. Between the trimmed V and J ends, which lost 2 bases and 3 bases, there was a span of 5 bases. Germline V gives CDR1 SEHNR, CDR2 FQNEAQ (reference sequence). For the CDR3, the DNA is TGTGCCAGCAGCTTAAGGGGCTACAATGAGCAGTTCTTC. Amino acid sequence: CASSLRGYNEQFF.

This chain joins TRBV9 and TRBJ1-4, with a possible D match to TRBD1 (6 bases). V shed 3 bases and J shed 0 bases, with 6 bases lying between them. The CDR3 has 14 residues. Germline V gives CDR1 SGDLS, CDR2 YYNGEE. The CDR3 DNA follows: TGTGCCAGCAGCGCAGGGGCAACTAATGAAAAACTGTTTTTT. Its protein is CASSAGATNEKLFF. Full variable domain (remainder filled in from reference TRBV9 and TRBJ1-4): DSGVTQTPKHLITATGQRVTLRCSPRSGDLSVYWYQQSLDQGLQFLIQYYNGEERAKGNILERFSAQQFPDLHSELNLSSLELGDSALYFCASSAGATNEKLFFGSGTQLSVL.